This T cell receptor (beta chain) was captured by sequencing in a study of cytomegalovirus exposure and HLA in healthy donors. The overall study: Early released data had about 80 million unique TCRs, all coming from HLA-typed donors. Of some 360 genotyped donors, around 84% clustered with self-reported Caucasian donors.

Per germline, CDR1 LGHNA and CDR2 YNFKEQ. The CDR3 length is 14 residues. V lost 3 bases and J lost 3; bases outside the gene matches: 4. The study's findings and limits: Analysis was carried out at a later point, and it linked a missense DCLRE1C variant to TCR beta V- and J-gene trimming.

The PCR employed 60 Vbeta primers together with 13 Jbeta primers. In the authors' workflow: An analysis performed later counted 74 million or so unique TCR beta chains (around 10 million of them shared). The data were produced by immunoSEQ multiplex PCR, yet TCRdb's version contains in-frame clones alone and is incomplete. V, J and clone size are taken as reported in that table, and D and trimming were inferred from the DNA itself. Of roughly 110,000 clones listed, around 72% are singletons. For this clone: The antigen remains unidentified.

The sequencing input was PBMCs. This sequence was found in a woman in her thirties or forties in good health and CMV-seropositive. This sequence joins TRBV4-2 and TRBJ1-2; 7 bases line up with TRBD1. CDR3 region: CASSHAGTDYGYTF. In DNA, the CDR3 is TGTGCCAGCAGCCACGCAGGGACAGACTATGGCTACACCTTC.